The 5 T cell receptor beta chains given below trace back to one sample, sequenced in a study of blood T cell repertoires in COVID-19. Sequenced by immunoSEQ multiplex PCR; TCRdb stores in-frame clones only, minus some. Counted here are approximately 45,000 clones, 65% to 90% occurring once; the ten biggest clones make up under 3%. Material for sequencing was peripheral blood. The receptors stem from a woman older than 75 with acute or convalescent COVID-19.

The chain links TRBV3-1 (or the pseudogene TRBV3-2) to TRBJ2-3, with 10 nucleotides matching TRBD1. Unmatched junction bases numbered 4, after V lost 4 bases and J lost 3 bases. The CDR3 consists of 15 residues. CDR1 and CDR2 (germline): LGHDT, YNNKEL (reference sequence). The CDR3 DNA reads as TGTGCCAGCAGCCTCGACAGGGGGCGGACAGATACGCAGTATTTT. It is translated as CASSLDRGRTDTQYF.

V and J are TRBV5-4 and TRBJ2-7, with D perhaps matching TRBD1 (6 bases). Germline-derived CDR1 and CDR2 are SGHNT and YYREEE (reference sequence). Trimming pared 5 bases from V and 4 bases from J, leaving 13 bases between. The CDR3 covers 13 residues. CDR3 DNA: TGTGCCAGCAGTTCCGGGACAACATACGAGCAGTACTTC. This gives the protein CASSSGTTYEQYF.

This clone was observed once. The chain joins TRBV5-1 to TRBJ2-1, with TRBD1 identical over 9 bases. The junction had 5 bases not matched to a gene; V was cut back by 5 bases and J by 2 bases. Germline loops: CDR1 SGHRS, CDR2 YFSETQ. CDR3 size: 15 residues. The CDR3, as DNA: TGCGCCAGCAGTACCGGGACAGGGACCTACAATGAGCAGTTCTTC. Amino acids: CASSTGTGTYNEQFF.

The J gene is TRBJ2-7, the V gene TRBV11-2, with 9 bases aligning to TRBD1. V gave up 5 bases and J gave up 3 bases; unmatched junction bases: 8. The CDR3 is made up of 15 amino acids. The germline V gene has CDR1 SGHAT and CDR2 FQNNGV. The CDR3 DNA sequence: TGTGCCAGCAGCCCTGAACCGGGACAGGGCTACGAGCAGTACTTC. This gives the protein CASSPEPGQGYEQYF.

V gene TRBV11-2 combines with J gene TRBJ2-5, with a weak D call TRBD2 (5 bases). This CDR3 comprises 13 residues. Germline CDR1 reads SGHAT; CDR2 reads FQNNGV. Trimming stripped 5 bases from V and 13 bases from J, with 20 bases between. For the CDR3, the DNA is TGTGCCAGCAGCGCGTATACTAGTAGCCCAGTGTACTTC. It codes for CASSAYTSSPVYF.